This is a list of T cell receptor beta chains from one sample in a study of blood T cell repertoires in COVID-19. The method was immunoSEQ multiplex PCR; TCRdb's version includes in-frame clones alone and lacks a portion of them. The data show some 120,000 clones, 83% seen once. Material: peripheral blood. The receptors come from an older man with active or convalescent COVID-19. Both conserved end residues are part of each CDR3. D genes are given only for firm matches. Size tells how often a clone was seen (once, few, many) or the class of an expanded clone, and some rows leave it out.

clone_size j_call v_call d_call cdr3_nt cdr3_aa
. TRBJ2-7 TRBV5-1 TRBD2 TGCGCCAGCAGCATCACCACCGGGACTACGAACGAGCAGTACTTC CASSITTGTTNEQYF
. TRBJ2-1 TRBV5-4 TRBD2 TGTGCCAGCAGCTTGGCTGGGACTAGCGGCGGTGAGCAGTTCTTC CASSLAGTSGGEQFF
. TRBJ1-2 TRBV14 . TGCGCCAGCAGCCAGCTCCAGGGGAATGGCTACACCTTC CASSQLQGNGYTF
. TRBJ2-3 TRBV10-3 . TGTGCCATCAGTGTCCACCGGGACTCGGATAGCACAGATACGCAGTATTTT CAISVHRDSDSTDTQYF
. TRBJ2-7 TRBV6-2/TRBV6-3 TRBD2 TGTGCCAGCAGTCCCCGGACTAGCGGCTTCTACGAGCAGTACTTC CASSPRTSGFYEQYF
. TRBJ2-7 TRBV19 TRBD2 TGTGCCAGTACAAGTGGACTAGCGGGGGGATCCGAGCAGTACTTC CASTSGLAGGSEQYF
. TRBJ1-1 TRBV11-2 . TGTGCCAGCAGCCTCAGCCAGGGAGGAAACACTGAAGCTTTCTTT CASSLSQGGNTEAFF
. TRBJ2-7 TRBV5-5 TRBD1 TGTGCCAGCAGCTTGGAACAGGGGGCGCTGGGCGAGCAGTACTTC CASSLEQGALGEQYF
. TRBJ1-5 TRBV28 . TGTGCCAGCAGTTTCCAGGGAAGGAAGGGCAATCAGCCCCAGCATTTT CASSFQGRKGNQPQHF
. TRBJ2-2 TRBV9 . TGTGCCAGCAGCGTTATAGAGGCCGGGGAGCTGTTTTTT CASSVIEAGELFF
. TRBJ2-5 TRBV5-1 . TGCGCCAGCAGCTCCGGGACTTTGGGAGAGACCCAGTACTTC CASSSGTLGETQYF
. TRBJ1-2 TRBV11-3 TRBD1 TGTGCCAGCAGCTTAGAGGGACAGACTGGCTACACCTTC CASSLEGQTGYTF
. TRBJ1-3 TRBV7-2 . TGTGCCAGCAGCCTATCGGGACACCTCTCTGGAAACACCATATATTTT CASSLSGHLSGNTIYF
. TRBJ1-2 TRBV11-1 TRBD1 TGTGCCAGCAGCTTCGGACAGGGGGTCGGCTATGGCTACACCTTC CASSFGQGVGYGYTF
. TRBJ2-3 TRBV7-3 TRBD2 TGTGCCAGCAGCTCTCCACGCAGTTGGCGGGGGACCACAGATACGCAGTATTTT CASSSPRSWRGTTDTQYF
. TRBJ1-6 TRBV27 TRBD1 TGTGCCAGCACCCTAGGGACAGGGAATAATTCACCCCTCCACTTT CASTLGTGNNSPLHF
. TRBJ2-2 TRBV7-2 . TGTGCCAGCAGCTTTTATACTGGTGCCGGGGAGCTGTTTTTT CASSFYTGAGELFF
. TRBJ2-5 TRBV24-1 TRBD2 TGTGCCACCAGTGACGCGGGGGTCGAGACCCAGTACTTC CATSDAGVETQYF
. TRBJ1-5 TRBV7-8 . TGTGCCAGCAAGCACAGTGGGCCTTATAGCAATCAGCCCCAGCATTTT CASKHSGPYSNQPQHF
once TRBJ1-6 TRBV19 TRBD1 TGTGCCAGTAGTATCCCCTCAGGGGGTTCACCCCTCCACTTT CASSIPSGGSPLHF
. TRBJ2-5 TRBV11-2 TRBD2 TGTGCCAGCGTTCGGGACTACCTTTTGGAGACCCAGTACTTC CASVRDYLLETQYF
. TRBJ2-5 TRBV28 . TGTGCCAGCAGTCCTGGGACTGTACAAGAGACCCAGTACTTC CASSPGTVQETQYF
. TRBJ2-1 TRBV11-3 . TGTGCCAGCACCCGAGGGGGGGCAGCCAATGAGCAGTTCTTC CASTRGGAANEQFF
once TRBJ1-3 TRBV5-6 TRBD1 TGTGCCAGCAGCTTCGCGACAGGGGGAAACTCTGGAAACACCATATATTTT CASSFATGGNSGNTIYF
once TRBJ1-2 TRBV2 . TGTGCCAGCAGAAATAACGGAGGCCATGGCTACACCTTC CASRNNGGHGYTF
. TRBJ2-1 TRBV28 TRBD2 TGTGCCAGCAGTTTTGCTCCTAGCGGGGGAGCCTACTCCTACAATGAGCAGTTCTTC CASSFAPSGGAYSYNEQFF
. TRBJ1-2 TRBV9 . TGTGCCAGCAGCGCAGGGCCTTCCTATGGCTACACCTTC CASSAGPSYGYTF
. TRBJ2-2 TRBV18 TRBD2 TGTGCCAGCTCACCAATGGAGGCTAGCGGGGGGCGATACACCGGGGAGCTGTTTTTT CASSPMEASGGRYTGELFF
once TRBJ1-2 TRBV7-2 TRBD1 TGTGCCAGCAGCCGGGGACAGCCAGAGGGGTATGGCTACACCTTC CASSRGQPEGYGYTF
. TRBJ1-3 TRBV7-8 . TGTGCCAGCAACGATGATACAGCCTTTGGAGGAAACACCATATATTTT CASNDDTAFGGNTIYF
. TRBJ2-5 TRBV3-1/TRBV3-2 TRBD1 TGTGCCAGCAGCCAGACGGGACAGCAAGAGACCCAGTACTTC CASSQTGQQETQYF
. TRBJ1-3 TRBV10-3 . TGTGCCACCGCATATGGACAGTCGGCTGGAAACACCATATATTTT CATAYGQSAGNTIYF
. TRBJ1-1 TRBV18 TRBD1 TGTGCCAGCTCACTGAGCACAGGGGTTGGATTTGGGGCTTTCTTT CASSLSTGVGFGAFF
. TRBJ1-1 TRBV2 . TGTGCCAGCAGACCAGGGATGAGGACTGAAGCTTTCTTT CASRPGMRTEAFF
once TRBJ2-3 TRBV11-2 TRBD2 TGTGCCAGCAGCCCCGCTGGCGGGGGGGAGCCGTATTTT CASSPAGGGEPYF
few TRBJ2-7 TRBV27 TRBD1 TGTGCCAGCAGTTGGGACAGGGGGAAAGGGCAGTACTTC CASSWDRGKGQYF
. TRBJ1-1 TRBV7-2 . TGTGCCAGCAGCCCAGGGGCAGCGAACACTGAAGCTTTCTTT CASSPGAANTEAFF
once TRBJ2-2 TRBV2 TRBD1 TGTGCCAGCAGTGAAGAGGGACAGGGCTTCACCGGGGAGCTGTTTTTT CASSEEGQGFTGELFF
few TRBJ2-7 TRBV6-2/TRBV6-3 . TGTGCCAGCAGTTCACGACAGATTCCCTACGAGCAGTACTTC CASSSRQIPYEQYF
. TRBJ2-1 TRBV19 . TGTGCCAGTAGTATAAACAACAGGGTGGTCTCGAATGAGCAGTTCTTC CASSINNRVVSNEQFF
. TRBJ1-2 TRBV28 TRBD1 TGTGCCAGCAGTTTGGGGGGCGGACAGGGGGCAGCGAGTGGCTACACCTTC CASSLGGGQGAASGYTF
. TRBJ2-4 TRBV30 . TGTGCCTGGAGTGATACTGGGCTAGCCAAAAACATTCAGTACTTC CAWSDTGLAKNIQYF
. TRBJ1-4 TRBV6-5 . TGTGCCAGCAGTTCTCAGTCAACTAATGAAAAACTGTTTTTT CASSSQSTNEKLFF
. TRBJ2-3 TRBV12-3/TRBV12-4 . TGTGCCAGCAGTTTACCTGGCACAGATACGCAGTATTTT CASSLPGTDTQYF
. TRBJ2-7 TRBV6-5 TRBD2 TGTGCCAGCACCCAGCGGGGGGGCGGGTACGAGCAGTACTTC CASTQRGGGYEQYF
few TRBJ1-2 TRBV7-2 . TGTGCCAGCGGTGCGGGAGCCTACTATGGCTACACCTTC CASGAGAYYGYTF
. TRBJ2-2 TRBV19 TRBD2 TGTGCCAGCCTGGGGGATAGCGGGATCAATCCGGGCACCGGGGAGCTGTTTTTT CASLGDSGINPGTGELFF
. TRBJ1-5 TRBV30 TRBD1 TGTGCCTGGAGTCCAGGGGGTAATCAGCCCCAGCATTTT CAWSPGGNQPQHF
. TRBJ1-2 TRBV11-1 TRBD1 TGTGCCAGCAGCACAACAGGGGACACAGGCTACACCTTC CASSTTGDTGYTF
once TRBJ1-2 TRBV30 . TGTGCGTTGTCCCCGGGACATGATCGCTATGGCTACACCTTC CALSPGHDRYGYTF
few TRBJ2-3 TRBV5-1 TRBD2 TGCGCCAGCAGCCGGGGCGCTAGCGGGGATCTTGTAGATACGCAGTATTTT CASSRGASGDLVDTQYF
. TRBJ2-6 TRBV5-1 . TGCGCCAGCAGCTTGGTGGCGGCGCTCTCTGGGGCCAACGTCCTGACTTTC CASSLVAALSGANVLTF
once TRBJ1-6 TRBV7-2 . TGTGCCAGCAGCTTAGCGTCTGGCAGGCAATTGAGTTCACCCCTCCACTTT CASSLASGRQLSSPLHF